This TCR beta chain is from a study of T cells expressing NK-cell markers. At the level of the study: It was sorted CD3+CD56-NKG2C+, CD3+CD56+NKG2C- and CD3+CD56+NKG2C+ T cells that provided the TCR beta repertoires. The sequencing cohort of eight donors included seven HCMV-seropositive individuals and one seronegative individual. Study-level points and caveats: Certain NKG2C+ T cell clones were expanded, and their HCMV specificity remained unclear.

The germline V gene encodes CDR1 SGHRS and CDR2 YFSETQ. The CDR3 covers 15 residues. Remarks on this clonotype: The target antigen is unknown.

TCR beta cDNA was made by 5'RACE template switching with UMIs. TCRdb reprocessed the 5' RACE reads and stores each CDR3 protein as one record, lacking DNA. The repertoire shows about 550,000 distinct CDR3 sequences; the top ten hold approximately 3.5%. The sequence derives from a man younger than 30 in good health. The genes are TRBV5-1 and TRBJ1-1; TCRdb reports TRBD1, a call that lacks DNA to check it against. The sample consisted of blood T cells: a sorted CD56 or NKG2C T cell subset, CD4+ or CD8+ T cells, or bulk PBMC T cells (not recorded which). The CDR3 loop reads CASSLASFGRGAAFF.